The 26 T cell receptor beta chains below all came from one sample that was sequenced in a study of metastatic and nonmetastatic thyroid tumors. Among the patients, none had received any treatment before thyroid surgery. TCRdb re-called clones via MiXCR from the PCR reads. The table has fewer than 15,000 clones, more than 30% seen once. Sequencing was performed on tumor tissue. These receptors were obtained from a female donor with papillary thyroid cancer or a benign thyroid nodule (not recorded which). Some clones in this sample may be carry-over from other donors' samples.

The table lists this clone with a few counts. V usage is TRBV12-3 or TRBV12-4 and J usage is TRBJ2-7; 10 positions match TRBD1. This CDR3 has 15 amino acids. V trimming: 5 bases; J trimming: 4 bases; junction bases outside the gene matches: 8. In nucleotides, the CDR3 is TGTGCCAGCAGTCTAGAGACAGGGGGCGGGTACGAGCAGTACTTC. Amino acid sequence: CASSLETGGGYEQYF.

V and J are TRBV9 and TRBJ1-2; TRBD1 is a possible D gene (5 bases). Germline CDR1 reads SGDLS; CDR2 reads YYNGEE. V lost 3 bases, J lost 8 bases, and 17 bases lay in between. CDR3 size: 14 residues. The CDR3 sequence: CASSADGGASGYTF. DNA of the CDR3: TGTGCCAGCAGCGCAGACGGTGGGGCGTCCGGCTACACCTTC.

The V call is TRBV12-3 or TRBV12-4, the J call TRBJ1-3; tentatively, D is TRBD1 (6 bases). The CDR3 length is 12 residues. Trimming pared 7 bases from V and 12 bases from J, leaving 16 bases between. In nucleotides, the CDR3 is TGTGCCAGCAACCCTTCAGGGGTGGTCATATATTTT. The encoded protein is CASNPSGVVIYF.

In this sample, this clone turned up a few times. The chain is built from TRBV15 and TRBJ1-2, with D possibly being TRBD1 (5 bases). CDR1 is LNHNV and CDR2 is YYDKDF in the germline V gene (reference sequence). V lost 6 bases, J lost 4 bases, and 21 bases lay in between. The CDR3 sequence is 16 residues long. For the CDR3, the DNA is TGTGCCACCAGAAACCACGATCCCAGGGATTTCTATGGCTACACCTTC. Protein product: CATRNHDPRDFYGYTF.

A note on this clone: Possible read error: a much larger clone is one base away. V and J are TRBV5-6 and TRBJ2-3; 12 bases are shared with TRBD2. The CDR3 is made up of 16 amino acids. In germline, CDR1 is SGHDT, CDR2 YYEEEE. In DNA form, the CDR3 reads TGTGCCAGCAGCTTCTGGACTAGCGGGAACACATATACGCAGTATTTT. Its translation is CASSFWTSGNTYTQYF.

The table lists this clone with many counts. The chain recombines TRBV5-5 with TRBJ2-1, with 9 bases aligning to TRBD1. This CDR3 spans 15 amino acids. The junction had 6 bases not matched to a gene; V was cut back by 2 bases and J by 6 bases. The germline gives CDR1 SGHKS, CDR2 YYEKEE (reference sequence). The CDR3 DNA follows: TGTGCCAGCAGCTTCGGACAGGGGTTGACCAATGAGCAGTTCTTC. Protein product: CASSFGQGLTNEQFF.

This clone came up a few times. The CDR3 protein is CASSEYLEQYF. The CDR3 DNA reads TGTGCCAGCAGTGAATACCTAGAGCAGTACTTC. The chain joins TRBV25-1 to TRBJ2-5; D is undetermined. The CDR3 spans 11 residues. With 0 bases removed from V and 11 bases from J, the gap between germline ends came to 7 bases. Germline V gene data show CDR1 as MGHDK and CDR2 as SYGVNS.

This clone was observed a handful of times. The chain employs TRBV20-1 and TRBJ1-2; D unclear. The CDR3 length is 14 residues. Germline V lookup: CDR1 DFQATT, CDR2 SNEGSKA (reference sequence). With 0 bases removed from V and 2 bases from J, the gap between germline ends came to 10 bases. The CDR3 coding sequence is TGCAGTGCTAGAGATAGGAGTAGAAACTATGGCTACACCTTC. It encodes CSARDRSRNYGYTF.

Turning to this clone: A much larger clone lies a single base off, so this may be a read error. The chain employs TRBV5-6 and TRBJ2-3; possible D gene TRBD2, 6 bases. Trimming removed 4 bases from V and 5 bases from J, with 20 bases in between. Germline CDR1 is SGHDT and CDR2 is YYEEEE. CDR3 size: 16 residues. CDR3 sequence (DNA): TGTGCCAGCAGCGGAGAGCGGGTCCTCACCCGAGATACGCAGTATTTT. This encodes CASSGERVLTRDTQYF.

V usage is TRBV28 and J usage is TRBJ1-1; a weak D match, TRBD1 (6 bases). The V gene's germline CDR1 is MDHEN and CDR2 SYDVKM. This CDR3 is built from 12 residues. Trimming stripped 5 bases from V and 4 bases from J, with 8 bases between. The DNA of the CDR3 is TGTGCCAGCAGTCCAGGGGTCACTGAAGCTTTCTTT. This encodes CASSPGVTEAFF.

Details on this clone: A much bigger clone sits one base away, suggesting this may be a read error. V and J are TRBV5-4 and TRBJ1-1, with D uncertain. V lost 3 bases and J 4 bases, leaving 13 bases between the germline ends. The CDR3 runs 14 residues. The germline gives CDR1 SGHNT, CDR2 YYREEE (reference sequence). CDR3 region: CASSSVGGGTEAFF. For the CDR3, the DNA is TGTGCCAGCAGCTCGGTGGGCGGAGGCACTGAAGCTTTCTTT.

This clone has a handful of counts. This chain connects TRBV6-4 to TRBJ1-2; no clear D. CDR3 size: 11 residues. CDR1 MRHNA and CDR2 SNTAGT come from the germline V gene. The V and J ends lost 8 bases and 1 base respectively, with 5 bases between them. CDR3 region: CASHNNYGYTF. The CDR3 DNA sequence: TGTGCCAGCCACAATAACTATGGCTACACCTTC.

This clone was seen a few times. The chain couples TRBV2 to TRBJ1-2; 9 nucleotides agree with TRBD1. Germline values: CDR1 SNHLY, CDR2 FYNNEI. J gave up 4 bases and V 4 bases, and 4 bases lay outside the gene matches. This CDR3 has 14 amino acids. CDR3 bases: TGTGCCAGCAGTGGTTTGGACAGGGGCTATGGCTACACCTTC. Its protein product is CASSGLDRGYGYTF. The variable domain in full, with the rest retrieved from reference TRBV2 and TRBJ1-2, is EPEVTQTPSHQVTQMGQEVILRCVPISNHLYFYWYRQILGQKVEFLVSFYNNEISEKSEIFDDQFSVERPDGSNFTLKIRSTKLEDSAMYFCASSGLDRGYGYTFGSGTRLTVV.

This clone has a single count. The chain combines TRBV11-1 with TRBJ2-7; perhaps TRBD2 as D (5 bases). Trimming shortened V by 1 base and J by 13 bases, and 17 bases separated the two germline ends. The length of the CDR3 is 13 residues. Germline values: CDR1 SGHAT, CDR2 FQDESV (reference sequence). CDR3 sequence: CASSLVRELGGYF. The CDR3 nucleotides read TGTGCCAGCAGCTTAGTCAGAGAACTAGGAGGATACTTC.

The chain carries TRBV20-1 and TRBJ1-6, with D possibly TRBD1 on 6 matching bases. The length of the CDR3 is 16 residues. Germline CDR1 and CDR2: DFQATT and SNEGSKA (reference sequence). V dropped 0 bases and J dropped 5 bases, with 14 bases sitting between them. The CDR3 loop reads CSARDLRGGNNSPLHF. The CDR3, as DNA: TGCAGTGCTAGAGATTTGAGGGGGGGTAATAATTCACCCCTCCACTTT.

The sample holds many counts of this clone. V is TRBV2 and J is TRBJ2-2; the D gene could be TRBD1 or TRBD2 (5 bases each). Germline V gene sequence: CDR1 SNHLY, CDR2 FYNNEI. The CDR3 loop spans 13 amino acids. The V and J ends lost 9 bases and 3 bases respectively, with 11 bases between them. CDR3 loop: CARRDAYTGELFF. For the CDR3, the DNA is TGTGCCAGAAGGGACGCTTACACCGGGGAGCTGTTTTTT.

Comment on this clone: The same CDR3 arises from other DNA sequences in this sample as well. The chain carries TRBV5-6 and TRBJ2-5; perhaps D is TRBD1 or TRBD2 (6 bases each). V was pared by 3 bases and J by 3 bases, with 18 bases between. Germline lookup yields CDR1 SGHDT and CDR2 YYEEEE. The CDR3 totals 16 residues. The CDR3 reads CASSYRGRSTKETQYF. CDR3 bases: TGTGCCAGCAGCTACCGGGGGCGTAGCACCAAAGAGACCCAGTACTTC.

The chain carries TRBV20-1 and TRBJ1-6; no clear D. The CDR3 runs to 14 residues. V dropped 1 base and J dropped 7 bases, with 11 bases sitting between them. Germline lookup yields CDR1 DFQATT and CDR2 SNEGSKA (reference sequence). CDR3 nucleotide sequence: TGCAGTGCTAGAGTGGGGAGGCTGAATTCACCCCTCCACTTT. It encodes CSARVGRLNSPLHF.

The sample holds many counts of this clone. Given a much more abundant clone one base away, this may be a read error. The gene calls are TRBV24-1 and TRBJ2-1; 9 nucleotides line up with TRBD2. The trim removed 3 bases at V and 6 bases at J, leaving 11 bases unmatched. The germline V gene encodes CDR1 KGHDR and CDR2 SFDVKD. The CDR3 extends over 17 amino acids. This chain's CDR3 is CATSDRMGLAGTNEQFF. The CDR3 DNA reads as TGTGCCACCAGTGATCGAATGGGGCTAGCGGGGACCAATGAGCAGTTCTTC.

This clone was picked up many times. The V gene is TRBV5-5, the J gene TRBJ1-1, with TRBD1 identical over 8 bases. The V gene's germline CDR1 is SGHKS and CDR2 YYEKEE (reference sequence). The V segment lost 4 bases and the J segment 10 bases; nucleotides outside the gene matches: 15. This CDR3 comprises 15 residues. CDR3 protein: CASSPGQGLIPRAFF. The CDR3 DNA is TGTGCCAGCAGCCCCGGACAGGGACTTATACCTCGAGCTTTCTTT.

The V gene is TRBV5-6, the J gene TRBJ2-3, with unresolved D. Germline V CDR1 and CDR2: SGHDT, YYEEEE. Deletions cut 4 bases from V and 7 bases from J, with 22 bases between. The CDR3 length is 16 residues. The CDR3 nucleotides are TGTGCCAGCAGCGGAGAGCGTGTCCACACCCGATATACGCAGTATTTT. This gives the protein CASSGERVHTRYTQYF.

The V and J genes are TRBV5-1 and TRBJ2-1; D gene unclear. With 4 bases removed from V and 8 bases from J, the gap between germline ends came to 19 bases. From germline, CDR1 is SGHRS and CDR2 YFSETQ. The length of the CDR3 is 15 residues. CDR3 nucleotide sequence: TGCGCCAGCAGCCCGGTCCCATTAGGATCGGATGAGCAGTTCTTC. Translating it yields CASSPVPLGSDEQFF.

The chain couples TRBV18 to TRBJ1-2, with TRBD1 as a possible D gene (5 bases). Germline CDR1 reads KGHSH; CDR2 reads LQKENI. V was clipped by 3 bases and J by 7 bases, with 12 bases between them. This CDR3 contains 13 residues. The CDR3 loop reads CASSPITRVGYTF. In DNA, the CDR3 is TGTGCCAGCTCACCGATCACCAGGGTTGGCTACACCTTC.

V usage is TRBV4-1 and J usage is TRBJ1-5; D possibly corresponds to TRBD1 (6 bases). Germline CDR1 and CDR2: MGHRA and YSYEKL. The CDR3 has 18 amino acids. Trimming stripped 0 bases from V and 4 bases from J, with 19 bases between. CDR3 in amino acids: CASSQDGTTGLRNQPQHF. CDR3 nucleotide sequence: TGCGCCAGCAGCCAAGATGGGACTACAGGGTTACGGAATCAGCCCCAGCATTTT.

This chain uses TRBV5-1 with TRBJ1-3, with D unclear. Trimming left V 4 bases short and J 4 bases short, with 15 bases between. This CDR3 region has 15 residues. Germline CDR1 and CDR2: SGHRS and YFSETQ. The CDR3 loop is CASSPFGEVGNTIYF. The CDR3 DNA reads TGCGCCAGCAGCCCCTTCGGGGAGGTCGGAAACACCATATATTTT.

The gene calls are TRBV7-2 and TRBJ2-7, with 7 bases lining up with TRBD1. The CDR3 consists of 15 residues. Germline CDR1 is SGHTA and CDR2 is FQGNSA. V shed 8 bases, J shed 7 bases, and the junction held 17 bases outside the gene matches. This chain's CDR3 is CASQLGTGARGEQYF. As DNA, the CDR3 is TGTGCCAGCCAACTAGGAACAGGGGCTCGCGGAGAGCAGTACTTC.